A selection of T cell receptor beta chains follows, all from one sample in a study of T cells in localized non-small cell lung cancer. Data came from immunoSEQ multiplex PCR; TCRdb stores just in-frame clones and leaves some out. The sample holds approximately 88,000 clones; just over 90% are singletons and the top ten take over 4%. The sequencing used PBMCs, collected before any cancer treatment. These receptors originate from a woman aged 35 to 69 with stage II squamous cell lung carcinoma. Each CDR3 is given without its conserved first and last residue. Each record gives: V gene, CDR3 length, CDR3 protein.

V: TRBV6-1
length: 11
CDR3: ASSEAPNTEAF

V: TRBV5-4
length: 14
CDR3: ASSSEGRGIKETQY

V: TRBV5-6
length: 14
CDR3: ASSRLAGLPQETQY

V: TRBV6-5
length: 10
CDR3: ASSPGTGRAF

V: TRBV10-3
length: 14
CDR3: AISEGGPHSGNTIY

V: TRBV29-1
length: 10
CDR3: SADPGSGTQY

V: TRBV6-1
length: 12
CDR3: ASSERRVVTEAF

V: TRBV19
length: 11
CDR3: ASSQAGKETQY

V: TRBV4-2
length: 14
CDR3: ASSQEAGLLQDGYT

V: TRBV6-6
length: 12
CDR3: ASSLDREDQPQH

V: TRBV29-1
length: 10
CDR3: SVWAHNTEAF

V: TRBV4-1
length: 13
CDR3: ASRQPDRGHTEAF

V: TRBV27
length: 11
CDR3: ASTTGTYNEQF

V: TRBV5-4
length: 11
CDR3: ASSLPGLDEQF

V: TRBV19
length: 10
CDR3: ASSTSHGSQY

V: TRBV5-1
length: 12
CDR3: ASSPPGVRTEAF

V: TRBV27
length: 13
CDR3: ASSLSGERSVTQF

V: TRBV6-1
length: 11
CDR3: ASSDRVSGELF

V: TRBV28
length: 9
CDR3: ASSLQLEAF

V: TRBV6-1
length: 11
CDR3: ATLGWSNQPQH

V: TRBV7-9
length: 13
CDR3: ASSGRTGNQETQY

V: TRBV18
length: 12
CDR3: ASSPDTFNYGYT

V: TRBV10-3
length: 12
CDR3: AIRGQTGTYGYT

V: TRBV9
length: 13
CDR3: ASDQGIVPQHTQY

V: TRBV10-3
length: 11
CDR3: AISEGRQYGYT

V: TRBV7-8
length: 14
CDR3: ASSLGFQKTGNTIY

V: TRBV19
length: 9
CDR3: ASSTHEKLF